These 27 T cell receptor beta chains originate from one sample sequenced in a study of cytomegalovirus exposure and HLA in healthy donors. Amplification used 60 Vbeta primers and 13 Jbeta primers. Here immunoSEQ multiplex PCR was the method, and the copy in TCRdb shows in-frame clones only, minus some. The sample holds 210,000 or so clones, about 80% seen once. Sequenced input: PBMCs. All receptors derive from a woman aged 35 to 49 in good health and CMV-seronegative.

The chain uses TRBV10-2 and TRBJ2-1; 8 bases are shared with TRBD2. Looked up from germline, CDR1 is WSHSY and CDR2 is SAAADI. CDR3 length: 13 amino acids. J was trimmed by 7 bases and V by 6 bases; bases with no gene match: 5. The CDR3 coding sequence is TGCGCCAGCAGCCAGCGGGGGCGGAATGAGCAGTTCTTC. Translating it yields CASSQRGRNEQFF.

The chain employs TRBV7-2 and TRBJ1-1, with D possibly being TRBD1 (5 bases). This CDR3 spans 14 amino acids. The germline gives CDR1 SGHTA, CDR2 FQGNSA. V lost 1 base and J lost 6, with 12 bases in between. The CDR3: CASSLGAGRAEAFF. CDR3 bases: TGTGCCAGCAGCTTAGGGGCAGGGAGGGCTGAAGCTTTCTTT.

This chain links TRBV5-6 with TRBJ1-2; 10 nucleotides match TRBD1. V trimming: 7 bases; J trimming: 2 bases; junction bases outside the gene matches: 8. The CDR3 is 15 residues long. The germline V gene encodes CDR1 SGHDT and CDR2 YYEEEE. CDR3 DNA: TGTGCCAGCGGACGAAGACAGGGGGCCAACTATGGCTACACCTTC. Its protein product is CASGRRQGANYGYTF.

The chain recombines TRBV9 with TRBJ2-7, with D possibly being TRBD1 (6 bases). The CDR3 runs 15 residues. Trimming removed 0 bases from V and 2 bases from J, with 12 bases in between. Germline V gene data show CDR1 as SGDLS and CDR2 as YYNGEE. The CDR3 loop reads CASSVGTAGTYEQYF. CDR3 nucleotides: TGTGCCAGCAGCGTAGGGACAGCAGGCACCTACGAGCAGTACTTC.

The rearrangement joins TRBV11-2 to TRBJ1-4; D uncertain. The CDR3 runs 14 residues. Looked up from germline, CDR1 is SGHAT and CDR2 is FQNNGV. V shed 5 bases and J shed 7 bases, with 14 bases lying between them. The CDR3, as DNA: TGTGCCAGCAGCCCCATGAGGGAGAGTGAAAAACTGTTTTTT. Residues: CASSPMRESEKLFF.

This rearrangement joins TRBV5-4 to TRBJ2-1, with 13 bases aligning to TRBD2. This CDR3 is 17 amino acids long. CDR1 is SGHNT and CDR2 is YYREEE in the germline V gene (reference sequence). The V segment lost 0 bases and the J segment 6 bases; nucleotides outside the gene matches: 6. Written as DNA, the CDR3 is TGTGCCAGCAGCTTGGGGGGTACTAGCGGGGGGGCCAATGAGCAGTTCTTC. This codes for CASSLGGTSGGANEQFF.

This sequence joins TRBV19 and TRBJ2-5; 7 bases map to TRBD1. The CDR3 is 15 amino acids. V dropped 3 bases and J dropped 0; count of bases not matched to a gene: 4. Germline V gives CDR1 LNHDA, CDR2 SQIVND (reference sequence). The CDR3 spells CASSIGTAHQETQYF. The CDR3, as DNA: TGTGCCAGTAGTATTGGGACAGCGCACCAAGAGACCCAGTACTTC.

This clone was counted once. The V call is TRBV7-2, the J call TRBJ1-1, with a weak D call TRBD1 (6 bases). V gave up 5 bases and J gave up 7 bases, with 23 bases separating them. In germline, CDR1 is SGHTA, CDR2 FQGNSA. CDR3 size: 16 residues. CDR3 residues: CASSITRDQGSREAFF. The CDR3 nucleotides read TGTGCCAGCAGCATTACCCGGGACCAGGGGTCGCGTGAAGCTTTCTTT.

This chain connects TRBV2 to TRBJ1-1; no firm D call. The CDR3 runs to 13 residues. The germline V and J ends were trimmed by 6 bases and 0 bases, with 8 bases remaining between them. CDR1 is SNHLY, CDR2 FYNNEI, per germline. The CDR3 here is CASSGVMNTEAFF. CDR3 nucleotide sequence: TGTGCCAGCAGCGGGGTGATGAACACTGAAGCTTTCTTT.

This clone appeared a single time. The rearrangement links TRBV7-2 to TRBJ2-7, with D maybe TRBD1 (5 bases). The germline V gene encodes CDR1 SGHTA and CDR2 FQGNSA. Trimming left V 6 bases short and J 5 bases short, with 11 bases between. CDR3 length equals 12 residues. The CDR3 sequence is CASRTGYNEQYF. The CDR3 bases are TGTGCCAGCAGAACAGGATACAACGAGCAGTACTTC.

The J gene is TRBJ1-6, the V gene TRBV4-3; possibly TRBD1 for D (5 bases). In germline, CDR1 is LGHNA, CDR2 YSLEER. The CDR3 contains 16 residues. V was shortened by 3 bases and J by 5 bases, with 14 bases between the two germline ends. The CDR3 DNA reads as TGCGCCAGCAGCCAGAGGGCGGGACGGAATAATTCACCCCTCCACTTT. Protein sequence: CASSQRAGRNNSPLHF.

The J gene is TRBJ2-7, the V gene TRBV11-3; 11 positions match TRBD1. This CDR3 contains 14 residues. V was pared by 1 base and J by 4 bases, with 0 bases of the junction left unmatched. The V gene's germline CDR1 is SGHNT and CDR2 YENEEA. The CDR3 here is CASSLGDRGYEQYF. CDR3 nucleotide sequence: TGTGCCAGCAGCTTAGGGGACAGGGGGTACGAGCAGTACTTC.

Comment on this clone: One junction end does not reproduce the germline sequence, and a read error may be involved. The chain joins TRBV30 to TRBJ1-2; 7 bases fit TRBD1. CDR1 is GTSNPN and CDR2 is SVGIG in the germline V gene (reference sequence). The CDR3 totals 15 residues. The CDR3 DNA follows: TGTGCCTGGAGAACCCGACAGGGAGAGAACTATGGCTACCCCTTC. Residues: CAWRTRQGENYGYPF.

The V call is TRBV5-1, the J call TRBJ2-7, with 7 positions matching TRBD2. This CDR3 spans 15 amino acids. Germline-derived CDR1 and CDR2 are SGHRS and YFSETQ. V lost 2 bases and J lost 9; bases outside the gene matches: 14. The CDR3 here is CASSLRAGDPLGQYF. The CDR3 DNA follows: TGCGCCAGCAGCTTACGGGCGGGAGACCCTCTGGGGCAGTACTTC.

The CDR3 region is CASTTQVSPHGYTF. For the CDR3, the DNA is TGTGCCAGCACCACCCAGGTGTCCCCCCATGGCTACACCTTC. V is TRBV7-2 and J is TRBJ1-2, with D unresolved. CDR3 length equals 14 residues. V dropped 7 bases and J dropped 6 bases, with 18 bases sitting between them. Germline CDR1 and CDR2: SGHTA and FQGNSA.

The chain couples TRBV5-6 to TRBJ2-5; weak D call: TRBD2 (7 bases). Germline V gene sequence: CDR1 SGHDT, CDR2 YYEEEE. There are 16 residues in the CDR3. The ends were cut back, 1 base at V and 1 base at J, with 14 bases in the middle. DNA of the CDR3: TGTGCCAGCAGCTTGCGCCAGGGGAGGGGCCAAGAGACCCAGTACTTC. As protein: CASSLRQGRGQETQYF.

The chain is built from TRBV4-3 and TRBJ2-2; 9 nucleotides match TRBD2. J gave up 0 bases and V 0 bases, and 11 bases lay outside the gene matches. The CDR3 extends over 20 amino acids. Germline V gene data show CDR1 as LGHNA and CDR2 as YSLEER. The chain's CDR3 is CASSQDSGASGAANTGELFF. As DNA, the CDR3 is TGCGCCAGCAGCCAAGATTCGGGGGCTAGCGGGGCCGCGAACACCGGGGAGCTGTTTTTT.

This clone has only one observation. The rearrangement links TRBV6-6 to TRBJ2-5; tentatively, D is TRBD2 (6 bases). CDR1 is MNHNY and CDR2 is SVGAGI in the germline V gene (reference sequence). CDR3 length: 13 amino acids. Trimming stripped 6 bases from V and 5 bases from J, with 13 bases between. The DNA of the CDR3 is TGTGCCAGCAGCCACGGTGGGGGGGAGACCCAGTACTTC. Translated: CASSHGGGETQYF.

The chain couples TRBV14 to TRBJ1-5; 12 positions match TRBD1. V shed 2 bases, J shed 4 bases, and the junction held 3 bases outside the gene matches. Germline lookup yields CDR1 SGHDN and CDR2 FVKESK. This CDR3 spans 16 amino acids. CDR3 DNA sequence: TGTGCCAGCAGCCAATGGGACAGGGGGCCGAATCAGCCCCAGCATTTT. The encoded protein is CASSQWDRGPNQPQHF.

V usage is TRBV10-1 and J usage is TRBJ2-7, with 8 bases identical to TRBD1. The CDR3 has 13 residues. Germline values: CDR1 WNHNN, CDR2 SYGVQD (reference sequence). J lost 1 base, V lost 9 bases, and 5 bases had no gene match. The CDR3 protein is CASSGTGSYEQYF. Written as DNA, the CDR3 is TGCGCCAGTTCCGGGACAGGTTCCTACGAGCAGTACTTC.

The chain recombines TRBV11-2 with TRBJ1-5; 9 bases match TRBD1. The CDR3 covers 16 residues. With 5 bases clipped from V and 11 bases from J, the junction kept 16 bases outside the gene matches. Germline CDR1 and CDR2: SGHAT and FQNNGV. The CDR3 loop reads CASSETGTGTRAAQHF. The CDR3 region has the DNA TGTGCCAGCAGCGAAACAGGGACAGGGACCCGCGCGGCCCAGCATTTT.

This clone was counted a single time. The chain couples TRBV5-1 to TRBJ2-5, with a weak D call TRBD1 (5 bases). Near its end, the DNA agrees better with TRBJ2-7, so the J call may be wrong. The CDR3 consists of 13 residues. Germline V lookup: CDR1 SGHRS, CDR2 YFSETQ. In DNA form, the CDR3 reads TGCGCCAGCAGCTTGGGTGCAGGGTACGAGCAGTACTTC. Translating gives CASSLGAGYEQYF.

The genes are TRBV5-4 and TRBJ2-7; TRBD1 aligns across 11 bases. The CDR3 consists of 15 residues. The J segment lost 2 bases and the V segment lost 4 bases, leaving 5 bases of the junction unmatched. Germline lookup yields CDR1 SGHNT and CDR2 YYREEE (reference sequence). The CDR3 here is CASSPGTGGTYEQYF. Written as DNA, the CDR3 is TGTGCCAGCAGCCCCGGGACAGGGGGGACCTACGAGCAGTACTTC.

Here the CDR3 reads CAWRAGNTGELFF. In nucleotides, the CDR3 is TGTGCCTGGAGAGCAGGGAACACCGGGGAGCTGTTTTTT. The gene calls are TRBV30 and TRBJ2-2, with no clear D. Trimming pared 3 bases from V and 1 base from J, leaving 6 bases between. The CDR3 has 13 residues. Per germline, CDR1 GTSNPN and CDR2 SVGIG (reference sequence).

This chain uses TRBV30 with TRBJ1-1; 7 nucleotides line up with TRBD1. Germline values: CDR1 GTSNPN, CDR2 SVGIG (reference sequence). The CDR3 covers 15 residues. Germline trimming cut 1 base from V and 3 bases from J; bases unmatched to any gene: 8. CDR3 bases: TGTGCCTGGAGTGATCCTCGACAGGGATACACTGAAGCTTTCTTT. Its translation: CAWSDPRQGYTEAFF. Variable domain in full (rest from reference TRBV30 and TRBJ1-1): SQTIHQWPATLVQPVGSPLSLECTVEGTSNPNLYWYRQAAGRGLQLLFYSVGIGQISSEVPQNLSASRPQDRQFILSSKKLLLSDSGFYLCAWSDPRQGYTEAFFGQGTRLTVV.

This chain links TRBV7-2 with TRBJ2-5; tentatively, D is TRBD1 (6 bases). Germline CDR1 SGHTA, CDR2 FQGNSA. There are 16 residues in the CDR3. The V and J ends lost 4 bases and 2 bases respectively, with 17 bases between them. The chain's CDR3 is CASSSELRGSQETQYF. The CDR3 DNA follows: TGTGCCAGCAGCTCCGAGCTGAGGGGGTCACAAGAGACCCAGTACTTC.

This chain connects TRBV5-1 to TRBJ2-3; 13 bases match TRBD2. Germline trimming cut 3 bases from V and 0 bases from J; bases unmatched to any gene: 4. The CDR3 extends over 17 amino acids. The germline V gene encodes CDR1 SGHRS and CDR2 YFSETQ. CDR3 sequence reads: CASSYGLAGASTDTQYF. Written as DNA, the CDR3 is TGCGCCAGCAGCTACGGACTAGCGGGGGCTAGCACAGATACGCAGTATTTT.